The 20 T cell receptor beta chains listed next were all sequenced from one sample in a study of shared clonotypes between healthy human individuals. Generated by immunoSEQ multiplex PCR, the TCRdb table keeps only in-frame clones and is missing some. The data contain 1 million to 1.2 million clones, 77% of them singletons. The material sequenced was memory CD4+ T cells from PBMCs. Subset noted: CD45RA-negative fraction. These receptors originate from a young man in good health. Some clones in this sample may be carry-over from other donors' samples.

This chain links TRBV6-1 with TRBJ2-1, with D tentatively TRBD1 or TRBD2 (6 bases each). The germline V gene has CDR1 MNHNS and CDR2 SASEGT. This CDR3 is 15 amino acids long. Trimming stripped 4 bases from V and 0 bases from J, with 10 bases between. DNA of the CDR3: TGTGCCAGCAGTGTATGGGGGGCCTCCTACAATGAGCAGTTCTTC. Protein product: CASSVWGASYNEQFF.

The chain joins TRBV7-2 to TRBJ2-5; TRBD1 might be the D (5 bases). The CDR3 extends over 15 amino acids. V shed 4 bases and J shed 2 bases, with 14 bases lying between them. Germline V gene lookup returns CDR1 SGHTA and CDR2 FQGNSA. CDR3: CASSSLPGQQETQYF. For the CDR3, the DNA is TGTGCCAGCAGCTCCCTACCAGGGCAGCAAGAGACCCAGTACTTC.

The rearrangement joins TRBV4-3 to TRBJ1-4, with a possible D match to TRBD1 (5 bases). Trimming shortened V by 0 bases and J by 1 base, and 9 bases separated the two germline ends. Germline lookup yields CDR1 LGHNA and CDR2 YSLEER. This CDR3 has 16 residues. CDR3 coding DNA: TGCGCCAGCAGCCAAGATCGGGGGGGAACTAATGAAAAACTGTTTTTT. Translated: CASSQDRGGTNEKLFF.

Here the CDR3 reads CASSYSLFGEQYF. The CDR3, as DNA: TGTGCCAGCAGTTACTCGCTTTTTGGCGAGCAGTACTTC. V is TRBV6-5 and J is TRBJ2-7; D not resolved. Per the germline V gene, CDR1 is MNHEY and CDR2 is SVGAGI. V was shortened by 0 bases and J by 6 bases, with 9 bases between the two germline ends. This CDR3 is 13 amino acids long.

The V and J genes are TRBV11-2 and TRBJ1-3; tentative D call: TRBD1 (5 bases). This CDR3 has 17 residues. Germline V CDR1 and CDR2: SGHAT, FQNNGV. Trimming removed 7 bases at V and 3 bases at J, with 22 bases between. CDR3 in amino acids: CASISGIHGTGGNTIYF. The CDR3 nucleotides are TGTGCCAGCATATCGGGGATCCACGGGACTGGTGGAAACACCATATATTTT.

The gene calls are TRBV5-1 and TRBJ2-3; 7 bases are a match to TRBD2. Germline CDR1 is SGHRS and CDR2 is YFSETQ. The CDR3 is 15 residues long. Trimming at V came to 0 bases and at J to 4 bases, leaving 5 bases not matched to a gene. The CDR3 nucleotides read TGCGCCAGCAGCTTGGTTGCGGGAGTGTCAGATACGCAGTATTTT. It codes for CASSLVAGVSDTQYF.

CDR3 loop: CASSAESGRGELFF. In nucleotides, the CDR3 is TGTGCCAGCAGCGCCGAGTCGGGTCGCGGGGAGCTGTTTTTT. The V and J genes are TRBV5-4 and TRBJ2-2, with unresolved D. V was pared by 4 bases and J by 7 bases, with 14 bases between. The CDR3 has 14 residues. Germline V gives CDR1 SGHNT, CDR2 YYREEE (reference sequence).

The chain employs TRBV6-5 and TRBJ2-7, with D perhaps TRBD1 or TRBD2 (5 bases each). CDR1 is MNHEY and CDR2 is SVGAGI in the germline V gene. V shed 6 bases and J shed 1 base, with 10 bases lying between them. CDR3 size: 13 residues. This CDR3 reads CASREGPSYEQYF. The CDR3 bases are TGTGCCAGCAGAGAGGGGCCATCCTACGAGCAGTACTTC.

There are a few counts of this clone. CDR3 bases: TGTGCCAGCAGTTTATCCGAACTAGTCATTGGCTACACCTTC. It encodes CASSLSELVIGYTF. The genes are TRBV28 and TRBJ1-2; D ambiguous. Trimming pared 1 base from V and 7 bases from J, leaving 13 bases between. The CDR3 spans 14 residues. Looked up from germline, CDR1 is MDHEN and CDR2 is SYDVKM.

In DNA, the CDR3 is TGTGCCAGCACACAGCACATCGGCAGCTCTGGAAACACCATATATTTT. Translated, it gives CASTQHIGSSGNTIYF. The rearrangement uses TRBV9 and TRBJ1-3, with D hard to call. Looked up from germline, CDR1 is SGDLS and CDR2 is YYNGEE. This CDR3 spans 16 amino acids. Trimming cost V 6 bases and J 0 bases, with 16 bases left between them.

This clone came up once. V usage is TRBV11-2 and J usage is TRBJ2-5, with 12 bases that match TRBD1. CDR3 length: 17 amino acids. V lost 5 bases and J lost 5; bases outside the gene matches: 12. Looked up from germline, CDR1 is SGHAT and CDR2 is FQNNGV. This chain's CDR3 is CASSASGGTGGGETQYF. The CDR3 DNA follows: TGTGCCAGCAGCGCTTCTGGGGGGACAGGGGGCGGTGAGACCCAGTACTTC.

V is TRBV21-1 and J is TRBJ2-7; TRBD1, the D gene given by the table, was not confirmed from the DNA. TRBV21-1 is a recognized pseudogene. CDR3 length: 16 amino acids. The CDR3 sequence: CASSTIRDRGHHEQYF. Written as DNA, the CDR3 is TGTGCCAGCAGCACTATCCGGGACAGGGGCCACCACGAGCAGTACTTC.

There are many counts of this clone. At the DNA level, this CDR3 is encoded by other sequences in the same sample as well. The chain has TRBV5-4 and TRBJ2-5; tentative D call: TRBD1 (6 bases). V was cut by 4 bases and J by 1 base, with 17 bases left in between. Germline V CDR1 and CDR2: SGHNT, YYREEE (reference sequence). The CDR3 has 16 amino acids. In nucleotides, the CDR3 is TGTGCCAGCAGCCAGAAGAAGGGACAACTCCAAGAGACCCAGTACTTC. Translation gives CASSQKKGQLQETQYF.

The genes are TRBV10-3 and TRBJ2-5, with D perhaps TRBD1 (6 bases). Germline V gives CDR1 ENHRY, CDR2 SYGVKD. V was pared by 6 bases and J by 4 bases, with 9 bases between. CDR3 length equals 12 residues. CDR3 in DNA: TGTGCCATCAGGGACAGAGGAGAGACCCAGTACTTC. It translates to CAIRDRGETQYF.

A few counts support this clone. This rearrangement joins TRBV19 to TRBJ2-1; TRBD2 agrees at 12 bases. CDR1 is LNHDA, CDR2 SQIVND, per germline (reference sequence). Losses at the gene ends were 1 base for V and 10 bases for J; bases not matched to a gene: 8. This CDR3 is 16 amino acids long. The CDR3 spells CASSIGLAGGPEEQFF. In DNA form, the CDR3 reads TGTGCCAGTAGTATAGGTCTAGCGGGAGGGCCAGAAGAGCAGTTCTTC.

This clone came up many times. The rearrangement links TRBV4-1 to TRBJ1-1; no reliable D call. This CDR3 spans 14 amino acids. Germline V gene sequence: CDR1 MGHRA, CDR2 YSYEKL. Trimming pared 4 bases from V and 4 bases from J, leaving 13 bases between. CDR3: CASSPEGRVTEAFF. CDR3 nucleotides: TGCGCCAGCAGCCCGGAAGGGAGGGTCACTGAAGCTTTCTTT.

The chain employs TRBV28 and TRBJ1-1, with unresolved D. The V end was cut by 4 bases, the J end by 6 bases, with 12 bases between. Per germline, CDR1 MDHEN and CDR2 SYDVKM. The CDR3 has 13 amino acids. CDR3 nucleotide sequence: TGTGCCAGCAGTTCAAGATCCTACTCTGAAGCTTTCTTT. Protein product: CASSSRSYSEAFF.

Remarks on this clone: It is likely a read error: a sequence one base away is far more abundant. CDR3 in amino acids: CASSYSTSGGYEQYF. CDR3 DNA: TGTGCCAGCAGTTACTCGACTAGCGGGGGCTACGAGCAGTACTTC. The V call is TRBV6-6, the J call TRBJ2-7; 12 bases line up with TRBD2. Unmatched junction bases numbered 0, after V lost 0 bases and J lost 3 bases. This CDR3 comprises 15 residues. Per the germline V gene, CDR1 is MNHNY and CDR2 is SVGAGI (reference sequence).

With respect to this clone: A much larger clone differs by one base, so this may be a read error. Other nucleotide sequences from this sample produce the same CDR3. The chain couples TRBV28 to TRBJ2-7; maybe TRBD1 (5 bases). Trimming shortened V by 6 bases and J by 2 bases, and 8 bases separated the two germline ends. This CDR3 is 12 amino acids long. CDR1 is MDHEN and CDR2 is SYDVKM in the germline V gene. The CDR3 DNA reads TGTGCCAGCAGCCTACAGGCCTACGAGCAGTACTTC. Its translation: CASSLQAYEQYF.

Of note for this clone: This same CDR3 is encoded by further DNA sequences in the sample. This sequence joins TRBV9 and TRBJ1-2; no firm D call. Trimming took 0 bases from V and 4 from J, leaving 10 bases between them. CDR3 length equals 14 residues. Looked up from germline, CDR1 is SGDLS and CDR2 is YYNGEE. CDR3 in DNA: TGTGCCAGCAGCGTAGCGTGGGGTCCCTATGGCTACACCTTC. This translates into CASSVAWGPYGYTF.